This passage covers 28 T cell receptor beta chains from one sample sequenced in a study of T cell responses to AZD1222 COVID-19 vaccine. The repertoire was sequenced with immunoSEQ multiplex PCR; TCRdb's copy has only in-frame clones and lacks some. This sample has tens of thousands of clones, with approximately 83% found just once. The source material was peripheral blood, sampled 28 days after the second AZD1222 dose. The source is an adult who received the AZD1222 COVID-19 vaccine.

This clone was seen a single time. The chain's CDR3 is CASSSRVTTDTQYF. CDR3 in DNA: TGTGCCAGCAGCTCACGGGTTACCACAGATACGCAGTATTTT. The J gene is TRBJ2-3, the V gene TRBV7-3; D unclear. Germline assignment: CDR1 SGHTA and CDR2 FQGTGA. The CDR3 covers 14 residues. V lost 4 bases and J 2 bases, leaving 10 bases between the germline ends.

This sequence joins TRBV28 and TRBJ1-5, with D possibly being TRBD1 (5 bases). V gave up 3 bases and J gave up 1 base, with 7 bases separating them. Germline CDR1 reads MDHEN; CDR2 reads SYDVKM. The length of the CDR3 is 14 residues. CDR3 nucleotides: TGTGCCAGCAGTTTTAGGGACAGCAATCAGCCCCAGCATTTT. Protein: CASSFRDSNQPQHF. Full variable domain (missing parts from reference TRBV28 and TRBJ1-5): DVKVTQSSRYLVKRTGEKVFLECVQDMDHENMFWYRQDPGLGLRLIYFSYDVKMKEKGDIPEGYSVSREKKERFSLILESASTNQTSMYLCASSFRDSNQPQHFGDGTRLSIL.

The rearrangement joins TRBV5-1 to TRBJ2-7; D is unclear. This CDR3 comprises 15 residues. Trimming took 0 bases from V and 3 from J, leaving 13 bases between them. Germline V gives CDR1 SGHRS, CDR2 YFSETQ. The chain's CDR3 is CASSLEGGSLYEQYF. Written as DNA, the CDR3 is TGCGCCAGCAGCTTGGAGGGCGGATCCCTCTACGAGCAGTACTTC. Using reference TRBV5-1 and TRBJ2-7 for the parts outside the CDR3, the full variable domain is KAGVTQTPRYLIKTRGQQVTLSCSPISGHRSVSWYQQTPGQGLQFLFEYFSETQRNKGNFPGRFSGRQFSNSRSEMNVSTLELGDSALYLCASSLEGGSLYEQYFGPGTRLTVT.

This chain connects TRBV10-3 to TRBJ1-2; D uncertain. The CDR3 is made up of 14 amino acids. CDR1 ENHRY and CDR2 SYGVKD come from the germline V gene. V was trimmed by 8 bases and J by 2 bases, leaving 15 bases between them. CDR3 in amino acids: CAIAPGERNYGYTF. The CDR3 bases are TGTGCCATCGCCCCTGGAGAACGGAACTATGGCTACACCTTC.

The chain recombines TRBV12-3 or TRBV12-4 with TRBJ2-1; 7 bases line up with TRBD1. V shed 7 bases, J shed 8 bases, and the junction held 8 bases outside the gene matches. The CDR3 runs to 13 residues. In DNA, the CDR3 is TGTGCCAGCAACAGGGGAATAACGCATGAGCAGTTCTTC. This sequence encodes CASNRGITHEQFF.

This clone appeared a single time. J is TRBJ1-5 and V is TRBV14; TRBD1 is a possible D gene (5 bases). The CDR3 totals 12 residues. The germline V and J ends were trimmed by 4 bases and 6 bases, with 7 bases remaining between them. Looked up from germline, CDR1 is SGHDN and CDR2 is FVKESK. The CDR3 loop reads CASSLGAQPQHF. The CDR3 DNA is TGTGCCAGCAGCCTAGGGGCTCAGCCCCAGCATTTT.

The rearrangement links TRBV28 to TRBJ2-2, with 9 nucleotides matching TRBD2. Germline loops: CDR1 MDHEN, CDR2 SYDVKM. With 2 bases clipped from V and 7 bases from J, the junction kept 5 bases outside the gene matches. There are 15 residues in the CDR3. The CDR3 nucleotides are TGTGCCAGCAGTTTAGCGGGAGGGCCGAACGGGGAGCTGTTTTTT. Its protein product is CASSLAGGPNGELFF.

The genes are TRBV3-1 (or the pseudogene TRBV3-2) and TRBJ2-3; the D gene could be TRBD1 or TRBD2 (5 bases each). CDR1 LGHDT and CDR2 YNNKEL come from the germline V gene (reference sequence). The CDR3 covers 14 residues. V was shortened by 4 bases and J by 0 bases, with 8 bases between the two germline ends. This CDR3 reads CASSPGDSTDTQYF. The CDR3 coding sequence is TGTGCCAGCAGCCCTGGGGACAGCACAGATACGCAGTATTTT.

The J gene is TRBJ1-6, the V gene TRBV30, with no clear D. Germline CDR1 reads GTSNPN; CDR2 reads SVGIG (reference sequence). The CDR3 sequence is 16 residues long. With 5 bases removed from V and 1 base from J, the gap between germline ends came to 15 bases. Here the CDR3 DNA reads TGTGCCTGGCGGCCTCTACGGGGATCCTATAATTCACCCCTCCACTTT. It encodes CAWRPLRGSYNSPLHF.

The count of this clone is one. The chain couples TRBV11-2 to TRBJ1-6; D may be TRBD1 (5 bases). There are 14 residues in the CDR3. CDR1 is SGHAT, CDR2 FQNNGV, per germline. V was trimmed by 7 bases and J by 3 bases, leaving 10 bases between them. The CDR3 here is CASTLGGYNSPLHF. In DNA form, the CDR3 reads TGTGCCAGCACCTTGGGGGGCTATAATTCACCCCTCCACTTT.

This clone occurred once. V is TRBV2 and J is TRBJ1-6; 8 nucleotides match TRBD1. The ends lost 7 bases at V and 6 bases at J; junction bases unmatched: 5. CDR1 is SNHLY and CDR2 is FYNNEI in the germline V gene. The CDR3 totals 14 residues. CDR3 in DNA: TGTGCCAGCACCAGGGGACAGGTTAATTCACCCCTCCACTTT. This sequence encodes CASTRGQVNSPLHF.

This clone was seen a single time. CDR3 sequence: CASSIREAGWGEQFF. Written as DNA, the CDR3 is TGTGCCAGTAGTATTCGGGAAGCGGGGTGGGGTGAGCAGTTCTTC. This chain joins TRBV19 and TRBJ2-1; 7 bases line up with TRBD2. Germline CDR1 reads LNHDA; CDR2 reads SQIVND (reference sequence). V trimming: 3 bases; J trimming: 9 bases; junction bases outside the gene matches: 11. CDR3 size: 15 residues.

The chain employs TRBV18 and TRBJ1-1, with D tentatively TRBD1 (6 bases). V lost 2 bases to trimming and J lost 4 bases, with 8 bases between them. Germline CDR1 reads KGHSH; CDR2 reads LQKENI. The CDR3 has 13 residues. The CDR3, as DNA: TGTGCCAGCTCACCAGACAGGTCCACTGAAGCTTTCTTT. It encodes CASSPDRSTEAFF.

This clone was picked up one time. The chain uses TRBV5-6 and TRBJ2-2, with 11 bases matching TRBD2. Losses at the gene ends were 4 bases for V and 6 bases for J; bases not matched to a gene: 2. Germline V lookup: CDR1 SGHDT, CDR2 YYEEEE. The CDR3 spans 14 residues. The CDR3 protein is CASSEGLAAGELFF. The CDR3 DNA reads as TGTGCCAGCAGCGAGGGACTAGCGGCCGGGGAGCTGTTTTTT. The full variable domain, completed using reference TRBV5-6 and TRBJ2-2, is DAGVTQSPTHLIKTRGQQVTLRCSPKSGHDTVSWYQQALGQGPQFIFQYYEEEERQRGNFPDRFSGHQFPNYSSELNVNALLLGDSALYLCASSEGLAAGELFFGEGSRLTVL.

The chain has TRBV30 and TRBJ2-7; 10 bases match TRBD1. J was trimmed by 7 bases and V by 5 bases; bases with no gene match: 8. Germline V CDR1 and CDR2: GTSNPN, SVGIG (reference sequence). This CDR3 is built from 13 residues. The CDR3 DNA reads TGTGCCTGGGTCCGGGACAGGGGCATGGAGCAGTACTTC. This encodes CAWVRDRGMEQYF.

The chain joins TRBV7-9 to TRBJ1-6; no definite D call. V was cut by 3 bases and J by 10 bases, with 7 bases left in between. Germline-derived CDR1 and CDR2 are SEHNR and FQNEAQ (reference sequence). The CDR3 length is 12 residues. The CDR3: CASSFDLSPLHF. DNA of the CDR3: TGTGCCAGCAGCTTCGATCTATCACCCCTCCACTTT. Full variable domain (outside the CDR3, taken from reference TRBV7-9 and TRBJ1-6): DTGVSQNPRHKITKRGQNVTFRCDPISEHNRLYWYRQTLGQGPEFLTYFQNEAQLEKSRLLSDRFSAERPKGSFSTLEIQRTEQGDSAMYLCASSFDLSPLHFGNGTRLTVT.

This clone turned up a few times. V usage is TRBV11-3 and J usage is TRBJ2-2; 8 bases agree with TRBD1. Germline V CDR1 and CDR2: SGHNT, YENEEA. The junction had 4 bases not matched to a gene; V was cut back by 1 base and J by 6 bases. The CDR3 is made up of 15 amino acids. The CDR3 coding sequence is TGTGCCAGCAGCTTAGGTCAGGGGGCGGCCGGGGAGCTGTTTTTT. Its translation: CASSLGQGAAGELFF.

The chain employs TRBV5-1 and TRBJ1-6; TRBD1 is a possible D gene (5 bases). V was clipped by 1 base and J by 7 bases, with 12 bases between them. This CDR3 comprises 15 residues. CDR1 is SGHRS and CDR2 is YFSETQ in the germline V gene. CDR3 in DNA: TGCGCCAGCAGCTTGTCAGGGCAGACCAATTCACCCCTCCACTTT. Amino acid sequence: CASSLSGQTNSPLHF.

The chain couples TRBV5-4 to TRBJ2-1; D call uncertain. This CDR3 is built from 16 residues. The germline V and J ends were trimmed by 6 bases and 0 bases, with 16 bases remaining between them. Germline CDR1 is SGHNT and CDR2 is YYREEE (reference sequence). CDR3 bases: TGTGCCAGCACTTTGGGGTCAGGACGCTCCTACAATGAGCAGTTCTTC. It yields the protein CASTLGSGRSYNEQFF.

The chain recombines TRBV27 with TRBJ1-2; TRBD1 is a possible D gene (6 bases). V lost 5 bases to trimming and J lost 4 bases, with 8 bases between them. This CDR3 spans 12 amino acids. Germline CDR1 and CDR2: MNHEY and SMNVEV (reference sequence). The CDR3: CASSGQTYGYTF. DNA for the CDR3: TGTGCCAGCAGTGGACAGACCTATGGCTACACCTTC.

The chain couples TRBV14 to TRBJ2-7; D possibly matches TRBD1 or TRBD2 (5 bases each). V was shortened by 0 bases and J by 6 bases, with 9 bases between the two germline ends. The CDR3 runs to 13 residues. Germline CDR1 reads SGHDN; CDR2 reads FVKESK. CDR3 sequence (DNA): TGTGCCAGCAGCCAAGACCGGGACCGCGAGCAGTACTTC. It specifies CASSQDRDREQYF. The whole variable domain, remainder taken from reference TRBV14 and TRBJ2-7, is EAGVTQFPSHSVIEKGQTVTLRCDPISGHDNLYWYRRVMGKEIKFLLHFVKESKQDESGMPNNRFLAERTGGTYSTLKVQPAELEDSGVYFCASSQDRDREQYFGPGTRLTVT.

This clone has a handful of counts. This chain's CDR3 is CASSQVATGSNQPQHF. For the CDR3, the DNA is TGCGCCAGCAGCCAAGTTGCAACGGGGAGCAATCAGCCCCAGCATTTT. The chain links TRBV4-1 to TRBJ1-5, with no clear D. CDR3 size: 16 residues. V lost 1 base, J lost 1 base, and 11 bases lay in between. Germline V gene data show CDR1 as MGHRA and CDR2 as YSYEKL.

This clone was counted a few times. The V and J genes are TRBV18 and TRBJ1-4; no clear D. V lost 5 bases and J lost 3, with 16 bases in between. The CDR3 extends over 16 amino acids. Germline V gene lookup returns CDR1 KGHSH and CDR2 LQKENI. Written as DNA, the CDR3 is TGTGCCAGCTCATCACGACGGGGTATGGCTAATGAAAAACTGTTTTTT. Encoded protein: CASSSRRGMANEKLFF.

This chain connects TRBV13 to TRBJ2-3; D is possibly TRBD2 (6 bases). V was trimmed by 4 bases and J by 5 bases, leaving 22 bases between them. The CDR3 sequence is 17 residues long. Germline CDR1 and CDR2: PRHDT and FYEKMQ (reference sequence). CDR3 nucleotides: TGTGCCAGCAGCTCACTCGGGGGAGGAGGGTTGGGAGATACGCAGTATTTT. This sequence encodes CASSSLGGGGLGDTQYF. Looking up the rest from reference TRBV13 and TRBJ2-3 gives the full variable domain: AAGVIQSPRHLIKEKRETATLKCYPIPRHDTVYWYQQGPGQDPQFLISFYEKMQSDKGSIPDRFSAQQFSDYHSELNMSSLELGDSALYFCASSSLGGGGLGDTQYFGPGTRLTVL.

The rearrangement joins TRBV9 to TRBJ2-1; D is undetermined. CDR1 is SGDLS and CDR2 is YYNGEE in the germline V gene. The CDR3 covers 12 residues. Trimming removed 5 bases at V and 6 bases at J, with 9 bases between. CDR3 region: CASSKNGNEQFF. The CDR3 DNA is TGTGCCAGCAGTAAAAACGGCAATGAGCAGTTCTTC. Together with reference TRBV9 and TRBJ2-1, the CDR3 gives the full variable domain: DSGVTQTPKHLITATGQRVTLRCSPRSGDLSVYWYQQSLDQGLQFLIQYYNGEERAKGNILERFSAQQFPDLHSELNLSSLELGDSALYFCASSKNGNEQFFGPGTRLTVL.

The chain employs TRBV5-1 and TRBJ1-3; no clear D gene. Germline V gene sequence: CDR1 SGHRS, CDR2 YFSETQ. V was cut by 0 bases and J by 1 base, with 11 bases left in between. The CDR3 has 16 residues. CDR3 sequence: CASSLVGSGSGNTIYF. CDR3 sequence (DNA): TGCGCCAGCAGCTTGGTGGGAAGTGGGTCTGGAAACACCATATATTTT. The full variable domain, in which reference TRBV5-1 and TRBJ1-3 provide the parts outside the CDR3, is KAGVTQTPRYLIKTRGQQVTLSCSPISGHRSVSWYQQTPGQGLQFLFEYFSETQRNKGNFPGRFSGRQFSNSRSEMNVSTLELGDSALYLCASSLVGSGSGNTIYFGEGSWLTVV.

This chain connects TRBV7-2 to TRBJ1-4; perhaps TRBD1 as D (5 bases). Germline V gene lookup returns CDR1 SGHTA and CDR2 FQGNSA. Trimming took off 0 bases at V and 8 bases at J, with 13 bases between the two ends. This CDR3 has 15 residues. Here the CDR3 reads CASSLAGRAREKLFF. The CDR3 bases are TGTGCCAGCAGCTTAGCCGGCAGGGCGCGAGAAAAACTGTTTTTT.

V gene TRBV28 combines with J gene TRBJ1-1, with 8 bases identical to TRBD1. CDR1 MDHEN and CDR2 SYDVKM come from the germline V gene. The CDR3 sequence is 14 residues long. Unmatched junction bases numbered 8, after V lost 6 bases and J lost 5 bases. Written as DNA, the CDR3 is TGTGCCAGCAGACCCGGACAGGGTTGGACTGAAGCTTTCTTT. This gives the protein CASRPGQGWTEAFF.